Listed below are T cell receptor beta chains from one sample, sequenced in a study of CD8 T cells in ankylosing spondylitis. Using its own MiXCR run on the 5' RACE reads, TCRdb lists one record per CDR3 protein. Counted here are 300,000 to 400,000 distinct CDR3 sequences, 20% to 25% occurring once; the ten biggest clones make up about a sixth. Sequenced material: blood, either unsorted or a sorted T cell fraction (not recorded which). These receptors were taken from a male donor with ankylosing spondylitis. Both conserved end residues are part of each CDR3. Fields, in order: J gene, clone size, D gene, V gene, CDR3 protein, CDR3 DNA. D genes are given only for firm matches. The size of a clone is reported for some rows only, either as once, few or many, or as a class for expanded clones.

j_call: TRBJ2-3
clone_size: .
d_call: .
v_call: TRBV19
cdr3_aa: CASSPTGTDTQYF
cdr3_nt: TGTGCCAGTAGTCCGACGGGCACAGATACGCAGTATTTT

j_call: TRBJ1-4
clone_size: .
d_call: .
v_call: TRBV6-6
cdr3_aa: CASAGWEKLFF
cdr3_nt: TGTGCCAGCGCGGGGTGGGAAAAACTGTTTTTT

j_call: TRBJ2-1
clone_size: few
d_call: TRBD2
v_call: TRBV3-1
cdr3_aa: CATGGLAGGNEQFF
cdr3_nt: TGTGCCACCGGGGGACTAGCGGGAGGTAATGAGCAGTTCTTC

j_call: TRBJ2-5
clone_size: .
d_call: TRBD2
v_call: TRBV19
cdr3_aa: CASSRGLAGKETQYF
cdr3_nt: TGTGCCAGTAGTAGAGGACTAGCGGGAAAAGAGACCCAGTACTTC

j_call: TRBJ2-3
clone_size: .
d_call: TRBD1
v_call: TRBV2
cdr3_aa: CASSLSGTGAVSSTDTQYF
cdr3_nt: TGTGCCAGCAGCCTCTCCGGGACAGGGGCCGTATCTAGCACAGATACGCAGTATTTT

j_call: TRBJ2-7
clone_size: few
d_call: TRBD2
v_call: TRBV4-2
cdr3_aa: CASSLLTQTSGSYEQYF
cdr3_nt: TGTGCCAGCAGCCTCCTGACCCAGACTAGCGGCTCCTACGAGCAGTACTTC

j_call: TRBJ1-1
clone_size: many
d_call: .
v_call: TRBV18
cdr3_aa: CASSQIEAFF
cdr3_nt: TGTGCCAGCTCCCAAATAGAAGCTTTCTTT

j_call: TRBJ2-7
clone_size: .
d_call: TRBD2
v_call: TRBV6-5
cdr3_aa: CASSYSASGDYEQYF
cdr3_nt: TGTGCCAGCAGTTACTCGGCTAGCGGAGATTACGAGCAGTACTTC

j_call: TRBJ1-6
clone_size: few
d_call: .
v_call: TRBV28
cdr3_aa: CASSTRRSGPNSPLHF
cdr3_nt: TGTGCCAGCAGCACCAGACGGTCCGGACCTAATTCACCCCTCCACTTT

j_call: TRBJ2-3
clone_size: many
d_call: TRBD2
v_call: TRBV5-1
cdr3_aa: CASSLDLAGALSTDTQYF
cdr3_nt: TGCGCCAGCAGCTTGGATCTAGCGGGAGCCTTGAGCACAGATACGCAGTATTTT

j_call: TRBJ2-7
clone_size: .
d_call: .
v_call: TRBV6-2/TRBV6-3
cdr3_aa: CASSFQSYEQYF
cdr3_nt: TGTGCCAGCAGTTTCCAATCCTACGAGCAGTACTTC

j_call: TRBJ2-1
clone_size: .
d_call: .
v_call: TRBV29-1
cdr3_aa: CSVEVRRRQFF
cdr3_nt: TGCAGCGTTGAAGTCAGAAGACGGCAGTTCTTC

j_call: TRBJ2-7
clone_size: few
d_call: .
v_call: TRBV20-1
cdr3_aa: CSARNRAPGSYEQYF
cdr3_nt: TGCAGTGCTAGAAATAGAGCCCCGGGGAGCTACGAGCAGTACTTC

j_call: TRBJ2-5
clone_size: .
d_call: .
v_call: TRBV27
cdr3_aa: CASSSSDVQETQYF
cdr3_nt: TGTGCCAGCAGTTCCTCGGACGTTCAAGAGACCCAGTACTTC